The entry that follows covers one T cell receptor (beta chain) sequence. This receptor's antigen is unknown. Base quality data are lacking; no much larger clone is found one base away. The sample belongs to a study of blood T cell repertoires in COVID-19 (TCRdb year 2020). A note on the overall study: Collaborator samples came from the United States, Italy and Spain and covered acute and convalescent phases of COVID-19. Nearly every sample came with metadata listing a de-identified subject ID, COVID-19 status, age in years and sex. HLA class I and class II types, where available, came from metadata supplied by the sample provider rather than from assay-based typing. Deeply sampled blood TCRbeta repertoires from subjects exposed to, actively infected with, or recovered from COVID-19 were included in the dataset. The prospective study material was composed of cDNA or gDNA derived from T cells, B-cell-depleted T cells, or PBMCs. A freely available public database, intended as a resource for researchers studying the immune response to SARS-CoV-2, is where the repertoires were released. Samples were obtained from the ongoing ImmuneRACE study (first 160 participants) and from roughly 1,300 subjects provided by 6 global collaborators. Broad study findings and their caveats: How much clinical and demographic metadata was included differed by source and by participant, and the metadata was provided uncurated.

In the prospective study, participants were roughly 18 to 95 years old, resided in approximately 22 geographic areas of the United States, and were enrolled through a virtual design. In the prospective study, participants were assigned to cohorts based on the clinical history participants reported in a screening survey and a study questionnaire. Recovered participants in ImmuneRACE Cohort 3 were defined by two consecutive negative NP/OP PCR tests, clearance by a healthcare professional, or resolution of symptoms. In the prospective study, whole blood, serum and a nasopharyngeal or oropharyngeal swab were collected from each participant by mobile phlebotomists. Participants in the prospective study had the option to provide additional blood draws and questionnaires over a roughly 2-month period. Before DNA extraction, blood samples from the prospective study were shipped at room temperature or frozen.

V is pruned by 3 bases and J by 1 base, leaving 6 bases of the junction without a gene match. The CDR3 runs 17 residues from the cysteine to the phenylalanine. Only the CDR3 DNA is retained, 51 bases long and in frame from the first base. According to the germline V gene, CDR1 reads SGDLS and CDR2 reads YYNGEE. TCRbeta CDR3 regions were amplified from genomic DNA by means of the immunoSEQ Assay, a bias-controlled multiplex PCR. Under the source paper's analysis protocol: Within the assay, amplification of reference gene primers was used to estimate how many nucleated cells each sample contained. To quantify the absolute abundance of each unique TCRbeta CDR3 rearrangement, sequence reads were collapsed and filtered. For each sample, productive Simpson clonality was calculated as the square root of Simpson's diversity index over productive rearrangements. In TCRdb, the immuneACCESS table is reduced to in-frame sequences with V and J assigned. These tables do not hold every clone; where another copy was compared, an unresolved V gene accounts for under half, and the others remain unexplained. The DNA gave D and trimming, while V, J and clone size come from that table. The sample data list more than 300,000 clones, and approximately 84% of these were observed just once. Less than 11% of the sample is held by the ten biggest clonotypes.

This TCR came from a woman between 18 and 29 years old who had recovered from COVID-19. The sequencing input was PBMCs or T cells enriched from blood (not recorded which). The chain is made from TRBV9 and TRBJ1-4; the junction holds 10 bases that match TRBD1. For the CDR3, the sequence is CASSATGGSGTNEKLFF. Read as DNA, the sequence is TGTGCCAGCAGCGCGACAGGGGGCTCGGGAACTAATGAAAAACTGTTTTTT.